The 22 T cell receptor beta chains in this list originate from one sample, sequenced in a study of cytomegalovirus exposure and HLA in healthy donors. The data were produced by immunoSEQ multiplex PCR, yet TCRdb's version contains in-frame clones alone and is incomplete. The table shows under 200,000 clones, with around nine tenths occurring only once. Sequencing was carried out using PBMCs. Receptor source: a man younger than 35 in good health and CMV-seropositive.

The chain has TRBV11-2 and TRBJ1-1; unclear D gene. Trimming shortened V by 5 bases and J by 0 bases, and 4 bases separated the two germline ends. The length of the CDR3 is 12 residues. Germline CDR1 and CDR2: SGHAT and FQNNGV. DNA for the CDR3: TGTGCCAGCAGCCTAATGAACACTGAAGCTTTCTTT. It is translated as CASSLMNTEAFF.

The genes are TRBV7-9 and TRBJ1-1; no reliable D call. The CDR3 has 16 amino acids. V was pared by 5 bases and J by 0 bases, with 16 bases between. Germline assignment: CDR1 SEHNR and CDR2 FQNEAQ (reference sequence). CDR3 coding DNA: TGTGCCAGCAGCCCTTCGGGAGCGGGGATGAACACTGAAGCTTTCTTT. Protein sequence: CASSPSGAGMNTEAFF.

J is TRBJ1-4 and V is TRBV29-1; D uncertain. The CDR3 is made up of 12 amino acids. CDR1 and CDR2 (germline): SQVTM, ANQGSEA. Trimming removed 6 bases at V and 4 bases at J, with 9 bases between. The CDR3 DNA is TGCAGCGTATCATACGGTAATGAAAAACTGTTTTTT. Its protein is CSVSYGNEKLFF.

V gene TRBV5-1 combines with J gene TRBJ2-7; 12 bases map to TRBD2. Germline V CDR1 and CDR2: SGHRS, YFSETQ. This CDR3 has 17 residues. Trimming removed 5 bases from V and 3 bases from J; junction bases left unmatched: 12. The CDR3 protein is CASRGGALAGGNYEQYF. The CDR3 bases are TGCGCCAGCAGAGGAGGGGCACTAGCGGGAGGTAACTACGAGCAGTACTTC.

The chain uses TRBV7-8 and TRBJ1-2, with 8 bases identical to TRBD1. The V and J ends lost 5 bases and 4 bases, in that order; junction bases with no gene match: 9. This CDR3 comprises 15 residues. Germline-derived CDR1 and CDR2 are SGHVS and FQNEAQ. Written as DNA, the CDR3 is TGTGCCAGCAGCCCTCGACAGGGGTTAGGCTATGGCTACACCTTC. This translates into CASSPRQGLGYGYTF.

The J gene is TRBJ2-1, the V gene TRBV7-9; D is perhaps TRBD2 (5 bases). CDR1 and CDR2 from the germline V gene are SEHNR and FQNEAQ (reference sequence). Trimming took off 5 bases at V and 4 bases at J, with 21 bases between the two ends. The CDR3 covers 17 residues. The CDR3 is CASSEKRTQRPYNEQFF. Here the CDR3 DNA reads TGTGCCAGCAGCGAAAAACGGACTCAACGCCCTTACAATGAGCAGTTCTTC.

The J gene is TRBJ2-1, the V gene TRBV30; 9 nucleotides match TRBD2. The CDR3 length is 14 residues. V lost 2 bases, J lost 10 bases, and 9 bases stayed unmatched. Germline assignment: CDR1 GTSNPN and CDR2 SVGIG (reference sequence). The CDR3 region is CAWSTAGGPREQFF. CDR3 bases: TGTGCCTGGAGTACGGCGGGAGGGCCGCGGGAGCAGTTCTTC.

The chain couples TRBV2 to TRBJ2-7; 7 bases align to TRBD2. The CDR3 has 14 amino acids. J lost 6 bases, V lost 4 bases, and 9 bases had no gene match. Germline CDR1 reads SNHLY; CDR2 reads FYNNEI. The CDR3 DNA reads TGTGCCAGCAGTGTTCGTGGCGGGAGTGTCGAGCAGTACTTC. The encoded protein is CASSVRGGSVEQYF.

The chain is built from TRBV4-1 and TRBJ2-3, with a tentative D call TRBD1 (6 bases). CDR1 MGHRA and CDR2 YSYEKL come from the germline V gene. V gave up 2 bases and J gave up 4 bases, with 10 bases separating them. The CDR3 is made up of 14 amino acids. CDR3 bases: TGCGCCAGCAGCCAAACCACAGGGTCAGATACGCAGTATTTT. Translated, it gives CASSQTTGSDTQYF.

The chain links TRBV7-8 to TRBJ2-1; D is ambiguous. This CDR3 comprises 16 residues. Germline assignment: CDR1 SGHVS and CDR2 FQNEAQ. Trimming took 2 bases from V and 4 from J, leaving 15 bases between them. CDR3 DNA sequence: TGTGCCAGCAGCTTAACTAAGTGGATGCCATACAATGAGCAGTTCTTC. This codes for CASSLTKWMPYNEQFF. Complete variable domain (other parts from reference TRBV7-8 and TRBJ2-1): GAGVSQSPRYKVAKRGQDVALRCDPISGHVSLFWYQQALGQGPEFLTYFQNEAQLDKSGLPSDRFFAERPEGSVSTLKIQRTQQEDSAVYLCASSLTKWMPYNEQFFGPGTRLTVL.

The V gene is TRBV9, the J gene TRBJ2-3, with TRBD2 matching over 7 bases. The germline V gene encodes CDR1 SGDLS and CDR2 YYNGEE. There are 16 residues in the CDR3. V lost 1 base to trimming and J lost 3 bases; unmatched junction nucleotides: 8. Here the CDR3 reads CASSVTAGVLTDTQYF. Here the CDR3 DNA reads TGTGCCAGCAGCGTAACGGCGGGAGTACTTACAGATACGCAGTATTTT.

Written as DNA, the CDR3 is TGTGCCAGCAGCTTAGTTGCGGATAGCTCCTACAATGAGCAGTTCTTC. It is translated as CASSLVADSSYNEQFF. This chain uses TRBV7-8 with TRBJ2-1; D gene unclear. Trimming left V 1 base short and J 0 bases short, with 10 bases between. The CDR3 consists of 16 residues. The germline V gene encodes CDR1 SGHVS and CDR2 FQNEAQ.

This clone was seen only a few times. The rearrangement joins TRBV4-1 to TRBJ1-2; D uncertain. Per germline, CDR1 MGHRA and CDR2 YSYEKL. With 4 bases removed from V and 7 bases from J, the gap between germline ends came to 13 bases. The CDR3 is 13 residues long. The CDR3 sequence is CASSLGSGGGYTF. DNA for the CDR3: TGCGCCAGCAGCCTGGGTTCGGGAGGTGGCTACACCTTC.

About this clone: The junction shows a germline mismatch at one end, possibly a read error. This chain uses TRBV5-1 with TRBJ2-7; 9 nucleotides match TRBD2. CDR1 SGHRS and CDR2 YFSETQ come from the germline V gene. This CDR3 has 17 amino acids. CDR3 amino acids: CASSPGSGVLAGASGDF. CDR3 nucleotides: TGCGCCAGCAGCCCGGGATCGGGGGTATTAGCGGGAGCCTCTGGAGACTTC.

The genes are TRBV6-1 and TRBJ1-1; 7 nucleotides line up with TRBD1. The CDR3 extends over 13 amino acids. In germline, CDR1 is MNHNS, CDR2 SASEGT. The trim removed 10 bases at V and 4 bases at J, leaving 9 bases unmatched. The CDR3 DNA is TGTGCCACCTCGACAGGGATGTTCACTGAAGCTTTCTTT. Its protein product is CATSTGMFTEAFF.

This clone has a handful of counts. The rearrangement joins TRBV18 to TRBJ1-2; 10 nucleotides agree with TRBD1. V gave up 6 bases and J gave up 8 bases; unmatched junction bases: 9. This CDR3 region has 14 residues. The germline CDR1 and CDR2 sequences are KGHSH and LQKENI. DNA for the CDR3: TGTGCCAGCTCCCTCCGGGACAGGGGCGAAGGCTACACCTTC. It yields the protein CASSLRDRGEGYTF.

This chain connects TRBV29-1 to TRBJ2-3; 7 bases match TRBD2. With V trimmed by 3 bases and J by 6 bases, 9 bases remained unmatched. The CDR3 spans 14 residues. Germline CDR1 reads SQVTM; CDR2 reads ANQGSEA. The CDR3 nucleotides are TGCAGCGTTGATGGGGGGAGGGCCGTCGATACGCAGTATTTT. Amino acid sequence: CSVDGGRAVDTQYF.

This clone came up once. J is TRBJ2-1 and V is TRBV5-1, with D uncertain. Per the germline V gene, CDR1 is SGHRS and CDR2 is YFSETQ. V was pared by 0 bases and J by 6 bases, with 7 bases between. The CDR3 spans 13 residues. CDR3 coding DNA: TGCGCCAGCAGCTTGGCCGCGCCCAATGAGCAGTTCTTC. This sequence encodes CASSLAAPNEQFF.

CDR3 DNA sequence: TGCGCCAGCAGCCCAAGGGAACTAGCGGGAGGGCGGGCCCAGTACTTC. As protein: CASSPRELAGGRAQYF. This chain joins TRBV4-1 and TRBJ2-5; 13 bases line up with TRBD2. The ends lost 4 bases at V and 9 bases at J; junction bases unmatched: 11. The CDR3 sequence is 16 residues long. The germline V gene has CDR1 MGHRA and CDR2 YSYEKL.

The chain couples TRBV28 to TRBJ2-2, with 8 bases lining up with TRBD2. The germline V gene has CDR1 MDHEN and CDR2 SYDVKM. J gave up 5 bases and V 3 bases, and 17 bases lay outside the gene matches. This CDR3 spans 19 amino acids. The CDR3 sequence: CASSFIRYRGPGGTGELFF. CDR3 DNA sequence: TGTGCCAGCAGTTTTATTCGCTACCGGGGCCCGGGAGGGACCGGGGAGCTGTTTTTT.

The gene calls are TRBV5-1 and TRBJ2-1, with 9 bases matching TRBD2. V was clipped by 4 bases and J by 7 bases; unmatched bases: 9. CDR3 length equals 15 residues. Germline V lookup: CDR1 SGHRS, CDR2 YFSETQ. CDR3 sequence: CASSDNSGSVNEQFF. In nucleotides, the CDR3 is TGCGCCAGCAGCGATAATAGCGGGAGCGTAAATGAGCAGTTCTTC.

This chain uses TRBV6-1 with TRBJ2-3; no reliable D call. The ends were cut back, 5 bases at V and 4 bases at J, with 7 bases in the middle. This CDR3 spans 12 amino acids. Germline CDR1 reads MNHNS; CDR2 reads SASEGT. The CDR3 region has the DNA TGTGCCAGCAGTCGTTTCCCAGATACGCAGTATTTT. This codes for CASSRFPDTQYF.